This entry concerns a single TCR beta chain. Its antigen is unknown. Amplification of TCR beta CDR3 regions used RNA as the template. In the first-round RT-PCR of the TCR CDR3, the HTBI primer set was used. In TCRdb, the multiplex PCR reads were re-called with MiXCR into one record per CDR3 protein. The sample shows over 350,000 distinct CDR3 sequences, approximately 18% of them seen only once. This record belongs to a study of T cells in Graves' hyperthyroidism and ophthalmopathy. In the study overall: Before treatment of any kind, peripheral blood was taken at initial diagnosis. Overall study results and limits: Before onset, by a median of about six months, the model predicted ophthalmopathy. Blood shared most expanded thyroid clonotypes above 0.001.

The CDR3 sequence is 16 residues long. V was pared by 1 base and J by 4 bases, with 9 bases of the junction left unmatched. Germline V gene data show CDR1 as SGHDT and CDR2 as YYEEEE. Patients with uncontrolled infections, other autoimmune diseases, pregnancy or lactation were excluded. Sample: blood. The V and J genes are TRBV5-6 and TRBJ2-5; TRBD1 matches at 8 bases. This clonotype originated in a man aged 18 to 30 with Graves' ophthalmopathy. The CDR3 reads CASSLFVQGAGETQYF. As DNA, the CDR3 is TGTGCCAGCAGCTTGTTCGTTCAGGGGGCGGGAGAGACCCAGTACTTC. The whole variable domain, remainder taken from reference TRBV5-6 and TRBJ2-5, is DAGVTQSPTHLIKTRGQQVTLRCSPKSGHDTVSWYQQALGQGPQFIFQYYEEEERQRGNFPDRFSGHQFPNYSSELNVNALLLGDSALYLCASSLFVQGAGETQYFGPGTRLLVL.